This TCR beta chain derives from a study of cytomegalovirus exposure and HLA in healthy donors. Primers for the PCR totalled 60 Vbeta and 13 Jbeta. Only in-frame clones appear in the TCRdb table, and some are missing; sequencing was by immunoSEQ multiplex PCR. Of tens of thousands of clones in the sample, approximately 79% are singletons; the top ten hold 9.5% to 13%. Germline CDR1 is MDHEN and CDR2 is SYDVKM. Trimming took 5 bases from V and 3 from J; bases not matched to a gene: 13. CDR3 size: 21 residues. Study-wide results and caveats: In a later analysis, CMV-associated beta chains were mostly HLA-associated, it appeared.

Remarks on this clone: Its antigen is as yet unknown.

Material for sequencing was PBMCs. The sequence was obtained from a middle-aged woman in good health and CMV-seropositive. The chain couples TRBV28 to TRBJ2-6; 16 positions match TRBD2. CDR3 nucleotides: TGTGCCAGCAGTACGCCGGGACTAGCGGGGGGGCCGTTTGTTGGGGCCAACGTCCTGACTTTC. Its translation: CASSTPGLAGGPFVGANVLTF.